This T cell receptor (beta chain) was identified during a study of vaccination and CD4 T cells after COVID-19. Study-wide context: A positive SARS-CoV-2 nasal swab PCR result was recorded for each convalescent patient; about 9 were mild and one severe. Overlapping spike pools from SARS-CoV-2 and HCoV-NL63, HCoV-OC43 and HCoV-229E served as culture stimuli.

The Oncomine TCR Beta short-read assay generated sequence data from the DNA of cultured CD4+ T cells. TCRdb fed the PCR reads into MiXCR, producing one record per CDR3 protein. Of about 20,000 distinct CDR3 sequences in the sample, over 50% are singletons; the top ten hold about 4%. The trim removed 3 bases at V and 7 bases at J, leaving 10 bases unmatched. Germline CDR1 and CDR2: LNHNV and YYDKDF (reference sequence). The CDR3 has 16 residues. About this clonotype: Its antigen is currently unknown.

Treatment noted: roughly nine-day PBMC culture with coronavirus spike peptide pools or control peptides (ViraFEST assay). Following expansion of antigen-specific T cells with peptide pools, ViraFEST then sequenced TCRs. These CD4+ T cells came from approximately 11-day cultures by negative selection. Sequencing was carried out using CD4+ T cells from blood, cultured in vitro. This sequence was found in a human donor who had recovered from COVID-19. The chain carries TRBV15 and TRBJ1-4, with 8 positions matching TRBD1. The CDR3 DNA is TGTGCCACCAGCAGGCTATCCGGGACAGGTTTTGAAAAACTGTTTTTT. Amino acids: CATSRLSGTGFEKLFF.